The 23 T cell receptor beta chains presented below share a single source sample, sequenced in a study of CD8 T cells in Susac syndrome. RNA totalling about 0.5 to 1 ug underwent reverse transcription with random hexamers. TCRdb redid the calling of the immunoSEQ multiplex PCR reads with MiXCR, one entry per CDR3 protein. The repertoire holds some 150,000 distinct CDR3 sequences, with 95% to 96% as singletons. Sequencing input: CD8+ T cells from PBMCs. These receptors originate from a human donor with multiple sclerosis.

The CDR3 bases are TGTGCCAGCAGTTCCCGCGCAGGGGCGGCCAATGAGCAGTTCTTC. Its translation: CASSSRAGAANEQFF. V gene TRBV27 combines with J gene TRBJ2-1; weak D call: TRBD1 (6 bases). The CDR3 has 15 residues. The germline gives CDR1 MNHEY, CDR2 SMNVEV (reference sequence). The V and J ends lost 4 bases and 6 bases respectively, with 16 bases between them.

The chain recombines TRBV9 with TRBJ1-6, with 10 bases aligning to TRBD1. Germline CDR1 SGDLS, CDR2 YYNGEE. J gave up 9 bases and V 4 bases, and 10 bases lay outside the gene matches. The CDR3 is made up of 16 amino acids. The CDR3 protein is CASSPRDRGVGSPLHF. In nucleotides, the CDR3 is TGTGCCAGCAGCCCTCGGGACAGGGGTGTAGGTTCACCCCTCCACTTT.

The V and J genes are TRBV27 and TRBJ1-1; 8 bases are a match to TRBD1. V gave up 4 bases and J gave up 6 bases; unmatched junction bases: 10. This CDR3 has 15 amino acids. CDR1 and CDR2 (germline): MNHEY, SMNVEV (reference sequence). DNA of the CDR3: TGTGCCAGCAGTTCATGGACAGGGCCCTCGGCTGAAGCTTTCTTT. This codes for CASSSWTGPSAEAFF.

This chain links TRBV7-9 with TRBJ2-5; D remains ambiguous. V was clipped by 5 bases and J by 0 bases, with 10 bases between them. The CDR3 covers 14 residues. Germline values: CDR1 SEHNR, CDR2 FQNEAQ (reference sequence). In DNA form, the CDR3 reads TGTGCCAGCAGCCCCGACAAATACCAAGAGACCCAGTACTTC. Its translation: CASSPDKYQETQYF. Full variable domain (outside the CDR3, taken from reference TRBV7-9 and TRBJ2-5): DTGVSQNPRHKITKRGQNVTFRCDPISEHNRLYWYRQTLGQGPEFLTYFQNEAQLEKSRLLSDRFSAERPKGSFSTLEIQRTEQGDSAMYLCASSPDKYQETQYFGPGTRLLVL.

The chain recombines TRBV15 with TRBJ1-5, with 10 bases identical to TRBD1. Germline V gene sequence: CDR1 LNHNV, CDR2 YYDKDF (reference sequence). V lost 5 bases, J lost 7 bases, and 5 bases stayed unmatched. The CDR3 has 14 residues. This CDR3 reads CATSDGQGDQPQHF. The CDR3 region has the DNA TGTGCCACCAGCGATGGACAGGGGGACCAGCCCCAGCATTTT. Drawing the rest from reference TRBV15 and TRBJ1-5, the complete variable domain is DAMVIQNPRYQVTQFGKPVTLSCSQTLNHNVMYWYQQKSSQAPKLLFHYYDKDFNNEADTPDNFQSRRPNTSFCFLDIRSPGLGDTAMYLCATSDGQGDQPQHFGDGTRLSIL.

This clonotype has only one observation. V usage is TRBV29-1 and J usage is TRBJ2-3; 8 bases are a match to TRBD1. Trimming removed 8 bases from V and 0 bases from J; junction bases left unmatched: 7. The CDR3 has 14 residues. Germline V gene sequence: CDR1 SQVTM, CDR2 ANQGSEA. CDR3 sequence reads: CSTPGQVSTDTQYF. The DNA for the CDR3 is TGCAGCACCCCGGGACAGGTTAGCACAGATACGCAGTATTTT.

The chain couples TRBV27 to TRBJ2-3, with 8 bases identical to TRBD1. Losses at the gene ends were 6 bases for V and 2 bases for J; bases not matched to a gene: 10. Germline V lookup: CDR1 MNHEY, CDR2 SMNVEV (reference sequence). The CDR3 spans 16 residues. CDR3: CASRPPGGITTDTQYF. Here the CDR3 DNA reads TGTGCCAGCAGACCCCCAGGGGGCATCACCACAGATACGCAGTATTTT.

This chain links TRBV29-1 with TRBJ1-1; no definite D call. With 8 bases removed from V and 3 bases from J, the gap between germline ends came to 10 bases. Per the germline V gene, CDR1 is SQVTM and CDR2 is ANQGSEA. This CDR3 is 11 amino acids long. CDR3 region: CSLMTHTEAFF. For the CDR3, the DNA is TGCAGCCTTATGACTCACACTGAAGCTTTCTTT.

This rearrangement joins TRBV2 to TRBJ2-3, with 10 bases identical to TRBD1. The CDR3 has 17 residues. Germline V CDR1 and CDR2: SNHLY, FYNNEI. J gave up 4 bases and V 8 bases, and 15 bases lay outside the gene matches. In DNA form, the CDR3 reads TGTGCCAGCGGGACAGGGGCGCGGCCCGAGGCTCCAGATACGCAGTATTTT. Translated: CASGTGARPEAPDTQYF.

The chain uses TRBV9 and TRBJ2-7, with 9 bases aligning to TRBD1. CDR3 length equals 14 residues. Germline V gene lookup returns CDR1 SGDLS and CDR2 YYNGEE. V lost 4 bases and J lost 4; bases outside the gene matches: 6. CDR3 sequence (DNA): TGTGCCAGCAGCTACCGGGACAGGGATTACGAGCAGTACTTC. Protein product: CASSYRDRDYEQYF.

This clonotype was recorded once. This chain connects TRBV30 to TRBJ1-1, with no clear D. Trimming cost V 3 bases and J 4 bases, with 12 bases left between them. The CDR3 has 13 amino acids. Germline V gene sequence: CDR1 GTSNPN, CDR2 SVGIG (reference sequence). In nucleotides, the CDR3 is TGTGCCTGGAGAAGCCGGGAGATCACTGAAGCTTTCTTT. Its protein is CAWRSREITEAFF.

V and J are TRBV2 and TRBJ2-1; no firm D call. The length of the CDR3 is 13 residues. Germline values: CDR1 SNHLY, CDR2 FYNNEI. Between the trimmed V and J ends, which lost 7 bases and 5 bases, there was a span of 12 bases. CDR3 region: CASKFRLHNEQFF. CDR3 coding DNA: TGTGCCAGCAAATTCAGGCTCCACAATGAGCAGTTCTTC.

This rearrangement joins TRBV7-6 to TRBJ1-4; D perhaps matches TRBD1 (6 bases). Germline CDR1 and CDR2: SGHVS and FNYEAQ. The CDR3 is 15 residues long. Trimming removed 5 bases at V and 8 bases at J, with 18 bases between. The CDR3 reads CASSPNGGRGEKLFF. Written as DNA, the CDR3 is TGTGCCAGCAGCCCCAACGGGGGGCGCGGGGAAAAACTGTTTTTT. Drawing the rest from reference TRBV7-6 and TRBJ1-4, the complete variable domain is GAGVSQSPRYKVTKRGQDVALRCDPISGHVSLYWYRQALGQGPEFLTYFNYEAQQDKSGLPNDRFSAERPEGSISTLTIQRTEQRDSAMYRCASSPNGGRGEKLFFGSGTQLSVL.

The V gene is TRBV15, the J gene TRBJ2-3; the D is unclear. Trimming took 0 bases from V and 0 from J, leaving 4 bases between them. The CDR3 has 14 residues. CDR1 LNHNV and CDR2 YYDKDF come from the germline V gene (reference sequence). CDR3: CATSREESTDTQYF. CDR3 bases: TGTGCCACCAGCAGAGAGGAGAGCACAGATACGCAGTATTTT.

The J gene is TRBJ2-3, the V gene TRBV5-1; 9 bases are shared with TRBD1. The V and J ends lost 4 bases and 10 bases, in that order; junction bases with no gene match: 10. CDR1 is SGHRS, CDR2 YFSETQ, per germline. The CDR3 sequence is 14 residues long. This CDR3 reads CASSLGQGLISQYF. CDR3 DNA sequence: TGCGCCAGCAGCCTCGGACAGGGGCTGATCTCGCAGTATTTT. The entire variable domain, with the rest obtained from reference TRBV5-1 and TRBJ2-3, is as follows: KAGVTQTPRYLIKTRGQQVTLSCSPISGHRSVSWYQQTPGQGLQFLFEYFSETQRNKGNFPGRFSGRQFSNSRSEMNVSTLELGDSALYLCASSLGQGLISQYFGPGTRLTVL.

The chain uses TRBV30 and TRBJ2-1, with D hard to call. The CDR3 is made up of 12 amino acids. CDR1 GTSNPN and CDR2 SVGIG come from the germline V gene (reference sequence). V gave up 0 bases and J gave up 8 bases, with 8 bases separating them. The CDR3 DNA sequence: TGTGCCTGGAGTGTATTTCCGGATGAGCAGTTCTTC. This sequence encodes CAWSVFPDEQFF.

The chain couples TRBV4-1 to TRBJ1-2; D uncertain. Germline assignment: CDR1 MGHRA and CDR2 YSYEKL. Trimming shortened V by 2 bases and J by 5 bases, and 18 bases separated the two germline ends. This CDR3 has 16 amino acids. For the CDR3, the DNA is TGCGCCAGCAGCCAAACTCCCACTAGGGAGGGATATGGCTACACCTTC. This sequence encodes CASSQTPTREGYGYTF.

V usage is TRBV29-1 and J usage is TRBJ2-3, with 13 nucleotides matching TRBD2. J gave up 6 bases and V 7 bases, and 4 bases lay outside the gene matches. Germline CDR1 reads SQVTM; CDR2 reads ANQGSEA. The CDR3 loop spans 13 amino acids. The CDR3 here is CSAGLAGDDTQYF. The CDR3 DNA sequence: TGCAGCGCTGGACTAGCGGGGGATGATACGCAGTATTTT.

This clonotype was observed once. The V call is TRBV19, the J call TRBJ2-1; weak D call: TRBD2 (5 bases). Germline CDR1 LNHDA, CDR2 SQIVND (reference sequence). This CDR3 region has 13 residues. The germline V and J ends were trimmed by 6 bases and 9 bases, with 15 bases remaining between them. As DNA, the CDR3 is TGTGCCAGTAGCCCCTGGAGCGGCAGTGAGCAGTTCTTC. Its protein product is CASSPWSGSEQFF.

The V and J genes are TRBV9 and TRBJ1-4; D is undetermined. This CDR3 is 14 amino acids long. CDR1 is SGDLS and CDR2 is YYNGEE in the germline V gene. The V gene lost 6 bases and the J gene lost 6 bases, with 15 bases spanning the gap. The CDR3 spells CASTESGDDEKLFF. The CDR3 DNA is TGTGCCAGCACCGAATCAGGTGATGATGAAAAACTGTTTTTT.

V gene TRBV19 combines with J gene TRBJ1-5, with TRBD1 matching 9 bases. V lost 5 bases and J lost 5; bases outside the gene matches: 4. The CDR3 runs 14 residues. Germline V gene lookup returns CDR1 LNHDA and CDR2 SQIVND (reference sequence). The CDR3 DNA is TGTGCCAGTAGTTGGACAGGGGATGATCAGCCCCAGCATTTT. Residues: CASSWTGDDQPQHF.

About this clonotype itself: Mismatch with germline at one junction end may stem from a read error. The chain couples TRBV7-3 to TRBJ2-3; no clear D. Germline V CDR1 and CDR2: SGHTA, FQGTGA. CDR3 length: 15 residues. In DNA form, the CDR3 reads TGTGCCAGCAGCCTAACCTGGCTTAGCACAGATACGCAGTATTTT. Translated: CASSLTWLSTDTQYF.

The chain has TRBV5-6 and TRBJ2-7, with D unclear. Trimming took 0 bases from V and 5 from J, leaving 12 bases between them. The CDR3 covers 14 residues. CDR1 and CDR2 from the germline V gene are SGHDT and YYEEEE. The CDR3 region has the DNA TGTGCCAGCAGCTTGGGACTCCATCGCCACGAGCAGTACTTC. Residues: CASSLGLHRHEQYF. The variable domain in full, completed from reference TRBV5-6 and TRBJ2-7, reads DAGVTQSPTHLIKTRGQQVTLRCSPKSGHDTVSWYQQALGQGPQFIFQYYEEEERQRGNFPDRFSGHQFPNYSSELNVNALLLGDSALYLCASSLGLHRHEQYFGPGTRLTVT.